The entry below gives a single TCR beta chain sequence along with its context. Its target is not known. This CDR3 region has 15 residues. Germline V CDR1 and CDR2: GTSNPN, SVGIG (reference sequence). V gave up 5 bases and J gave up 0 bases, with 14 bases separating them. The entry originates in a study of CD8+ T cells in alopecia areata. Study summary: For the treated group, dosing was oral tofacitinib at 5 to 10 mg twice daily. Study-wide findings and caveats: Since there was just one nonresponder, nobody can yet say how baseline CD8+ expansion ties to response. Compared with normal scalp, lesional scalp had higher clonality and more expanded CD8+ clones.

As to treatment: oral pan-JAK inhibitor, 5-10 mg twice daily. Punch biopsies of lesional scalp, plus peripheral blood, were taken from alopecia areata patients. RNA was isolated and reverse transcribed to cDNA, the sequencing template. Repertoires were generated with immunoSEQ multiplex PCR, while TCRdb's copy carries only in-frame clones and drops some. The sample yields about 200,000 clones, 45% to 65% seen once. The rearrangement joins TRBV30 to TRBJ1-3; D remains unclear. This clonotype originated in a human donor with alopecia areata. This specimen was CD4+ T cells sorted from blood, taken at week 4, from a patient treated with tofacitinib. CDR3 DNA: TGTGCCTGGGCCCAGCGTCCCAGCTCTGGAAACACCATATATTTT. Its translation is CAWAQRPSSGNTIYF.